The TCR beta chain under discussion was sequenced for a study of blood T cell repertoires in COVID-19. Germline V gene lookup returns CDR1 GTSNPN and CDR2 SVGIG (reference sequence). The CDR3 has 16 amino acids. V gave up 0 bases and J gave up 2 bases; unmatched junction bases: 6. Source study methods: Amplification with reference gene primers provided the estimates of nucleated cell counts. This table comes from immunoSEQ multiplex PCR, and its TCRdb copy is limited to in-frame clones, with some not included. V and J calls plus clone size are reproduced from that table; the DNA served to infer D and trimming. Of roughly 100,000 clones listed, about 90% are singletons.

The chain recombines TRBV30 with TRBJ2-5; 10 bases map to TRBD2. This clonotype was sampled from a man aged 50-60 years with acute or convalescent COVID-19. The sequenced sample consisted of peripheral blood. The CDR3 sequence is CAWSVLGTSEQETQYF. CDR3 bases: TGTGCCTGGAGTGTATTGGGGACTAGCGAGCAAGAGACCCAGTACTTC.